The 20 T cell receptor beta chains given below trace back to one sample, sequenced in a study of CD8 T cells in ankylosing spondylitis. TCRdb processed the 5' RACE reads anew with MiXCR; each CDR3 protein has one entry. This table has about 300,000 distinct CDR3 sequences, approximately 10% appearing once. The sequenced sample was blood, either unsorted or a sorted T cell fraction (not recorded which). These receptors were collected from a female donor with ankylosing spondylitis or in good health (not recorded which).

In its sample, this clonotype was seen many times. The chain is built from TRBV5-1 and TRBJ1-1; TRBD1 matches at 8 bases. Germline assignment: CDR1 SGHRS and CDR2 YFSETQ. The CDR3 has 15 residues. Trimming cost V 4 bases and J 1 base; bases outside gene matches: 6. This chain's CDR3 is CASSKGQGTNTEAFF. For the CDR3, the DNA is TGCGCCAGCAGCAAAGGACAGGGAACGAACACTGAAGCTTTCTTT.

This clonotype showed up just a few times. This chain connects TRBV12-3 or TRBV12-4 to TRBJ2-2, with D possibly TRBD1 on 5 matching bases. The length of the CDR3 is 14 residues. Deletions cut 4 bases from V and 7 bases from J, with 13 bases between. The CDR3 DNA is TGTGCCAGCAGTTCCAGGGTATTGGGCGGGGAGCTGTTTTTT. It encodes CASSSRVLGGELFF.

This clonotype was seen repeatedly, ten times or more. The chain uses TRBV4-2 and TRBJ2-1; a possible D gene is TRBD2 (6 bases). This CDR3 is built from 16 residues. Germline assignment: CDR1 LGHNA and CDR2 YNFKEQ. Trimming took off 0 bases at V and 6 bases at J, with 15 bases between the two ends. The CDR3 reads CASSQDLANSGNEQFF. Here the CDR3 DNA reads TGTGCCAGCAGCCAAGACTTGGCTAATAGCGGCAATGAGCAGTTCTTC.

This clonotype has a handful of counts. The gene calls are TRBV30 and TRBJ2-1, with TRBD1 as a possible D gene (6 bases). Germline V CDR1 and CDR2: GTSNPN, SVGIG (reference sequence). The germline V and J ends were trimmed by 3 bases and 6 bases, with 15 bases remaining between them. The CDR3 consists of 14 residues. The CDR3 nucleotides are TGTGCCTGGAGCCCGGGACATAGAAGCAATGAGCAGTTCTTC. Translated: CAWSPGHRSNEQFF.

This clonotype occurred many times. The chain carries TRBV20-1 and TRBJ2-3; D might be TRBD1 (5 bases). CDR3 length: 15 amino acids. The germline V gene encodes CDR1 DFQATT and CDR2 SNEGSKA (reference sequence). Between the trimmed V and J ends, which lost 4 bases and 2 bases, there was a span of 16 bases. Here the CDR3 DNA reads TGCAGTGCTATAGAAGGGGTTTTACCCACAGATACGCAGTATTTT. It is translated as CSAIEGVLPTDTQYF.

There are many counts of this clonotype. The V gene is TRBV12-3 or TRBV12-4, the J gene TRBJ2-5; D is unresolved. CDR3 size: 11 residues. Between the trimmed V and J ends, which lost 5 bases and 4 bases, there was a span of 5 bases. The CDR3 spells CASSTRETQYF. CDR3 DNA sequence: TGTGCCAGCAGTACTCGAGAGACCCAGTACTTC.

This clonotype was detected many times. This sequence joins TRBV6-1 and TRBJ1-5; D is uncertain. The CDR3 is 14 amino acids. Germline CDR1 MNHNS, CDR2 SASEGT. V gave up 6 bases and J gave up 0 bases, with 9 bases separating them. DNA for the CDR3: TGTGCCAGCAGGATGGATAATAGCAATCAGCCCCAGCATTTT. Its protein is CASRMDNSNQPQHF.

This clonotype was detected ten times or more. V and J are TRBV12-3 or TRBV12-4 and TRBJ1-1; D possibly corresponds to TRBD1 (5 bases). The CDR3 consists of 16 residues. Deletions cut 5 bases from V and 3 bases from J, with 19 bases between. As DNA, the CDR3 is TGTGCCAGCAGTGATAAGGGGCTTGGCGGTCACACTGAAGCTTTCTTT. It encodes CASSDKGLGGHTEAFF.

This clonotype was found a few times. The chain links TRBV5-1 to TRBJ1-1, with 8 bases fitting TRBD1. V gave up 4 bases and J gave up 0 bases; unmatched junction bases: 8. The CDR3 loop spans 16 amino acids. From germline, CDR1 is SGHRS and CDR2 YFSETQ. For the CDR3, the DNA is TGCGCCAGCAGCCCCCTCGGACAGGGACTGAACACTGAAGCTTTCTTT. Protein: CASSPLGQGLNTEAFF.

V gene TRBV12-3 or TRBV12-4 combines with J gene TRBJ1-5; 7 nucleotides line up with TRBD1. The V and J ends lost 8 bases and 3 bases, in that order; junction bases with no gene match: 4. This CDR3 spans 13 amino acids. Here the CDR3 reads CASAQGSNQPQHF. CDR3 bases: TGTGCCAGCGCACAGGGGTCCAATCAGCCCCAGCATTTT.

This clonotype has just a few counts. The chain has TRBV5-1 and TRBJ2-6; TRBD1 matches 9 bases. The CDR3 spans 22 residues. J gave up 0 bases and V 3 bases, and 19 bases lay outside the gene matches. Germline CDR1 and CDR2: SGHRS and YFSETQ. Here the CDR3 reads CASSSPGPGQGDSSSGANVLTF. The CDR3 DNA reads TGCGCCAGCAGCTCTCCGGGACCGGGACAGGGTGATTCTTCCTCTGGGGCCAACGTCCTGACTTTC.

Ten or more counts support this clonotype. The rearrangement uses TRBV28 and TRBJ2-2; D gene unclear. Deletions cut 5 bases from V and 3 bases from J, with 4 bases between. The CDR3 consists of 12 residues. Germline V gene data show CDR1 as MDHEN and CDR2 as SYDVKM. CDR3 sequence (DNA): TGTGCCAGCAGTGGTTACACCGGGGAGCTGTTTTTT. Translating it yields CASSGYTGELFF.

V and J are TRBV3-1 and TRBJ1-6; perhaps TRBD1 as D (5 bases). Germline V gene lookup returns CDR1 LGHDT and CDR2 YNNKEL (reference sequence). The CDR3 extends over 15 amino acids. Trimming stripped 6 bases from V and 10 bases from J, with 19 bases between. CDR3: CASRGWSGRQSPLHF. For the CDR3, the DNA is TGTGCCAGCAGGGGTTGGTCGGGGCGGCAATCACCCCTCCACTTT.

The sample holds a few counts of this clonotype. The chain couples TRBV20-1 to TRBJ1-5; TRBD1 is a possible D gene (5 bases). The CDR3 runs to 15 residues. V was trimmed by 3 bases and J by 3 bases, leaving 15 bases between them. Germline CDR1 and CDR2: DFQATT and SNEGSKA (reference sequence). CDR3: CSASLATAFNQPQHF. CDR3 coding DNA: TGCAGTGCTAGCTTGGCGACAGCGTTCAATCAGCCCCAGCATTTT.

This clonotype was picked up many times. CDR3 in amino acids: CSARDQGYYEQYF. Here the CDR3 DNA reads TGCAGTGCTAGAGACCAGGGGTACTACGAGCAGTACTTC. The chain has TRBV20-1 and TRBJ2-7; D is possibly TRBD1 (6 bases). Trimming cost V 0 bases and J 3 bases, with 9 bases left between them. The CDR3 consists of 13 residues. CDR1 is DFQATT and CDR2 is SNEGSKA in the germline V gene (reference sequence).

This clonotype has ten or more counts. The CDR3 nucleotides read TGCAGTGCTAGACGTGGGGGTTCGCAAGAGACCCAGTACTTC. This sequence encodes CSARRGGSQETQYF. The V gene is TRBV20-1, the J gene TRBJ2-5, with D tentatively TRBD1 or TRBD2 (5 bases each). CDR1 DFQATT and CDR2 SNEGSKA come from the germline V gene (reference sequence). The CDR3 is 14 amino acids. V was trimmed by 2 bases and J by 2 bases, leaving 12 bases between them.

This clonotype was picked up many times. The V gene is TRBV7-8, the J gene TRBJ2-6; D is unresolved. CDR3 size: 14 residues. Trimming left V 6 bases short and J 3 bases short, with 9 bases between. Germline V CDR1 and CDR2: SGHVS, FQNEAQ. The CDR3 DNA follows: TGTGCCAGCAGTCGGACGGGTGGGGCCAACGTCCTGACTTTC. As protein: CASSRTGGANVLTF.

The V and J genes are TRBV6-1 and TRBJ2-5; D is ambiguous. The CDR3 totals 12 residues. The germline V gene has CDR1 MNHNS and CDR2 SASEGT. Trimming pared 2 bases from V and 6 bases from J, leaving 7 bases between. CDR3 residues: CASSENFQTQYF. The CDR3 bases are TGTGCCAGCAGTGAAAACTTCCAGACCCAGTACTTC.

This clonotype was recorded at least ten times. The V call is TRBV12-3 or TRBV12-4, the J call TRBJ2-5; D gene uncertain. Trimming removed 5 bases from V and 2 bases from J, with 18 bases in between. CDR3 length: 16 amino acids. CDR3 loop: CASSPVGMPGQETQYF. In DNA form, the CDR3 reads TGTGCCAGCAGTCCAGTGGGGATGCCAGGACAAGAGACCCAGTACTTC.

The sample holds many counts of this clonotype. The V and J genes are TRBV7-2 and TRBJ2-1; 7 positions match TRBD2. After removal of 0 bases from V and 5 bases from J, the junction contained 4 bases not matched to a gene. Germline CDR1 SGHTA, CDR2 FQGNSA. CDR3 length: 15 residues. CDR3 protein: CASSLAWDYNNEQFF. The CDR3 nucleotides read TGTGCCAGCAGCTTAGCTTGGGACTATAACAATGAGCAGTTCTTC.